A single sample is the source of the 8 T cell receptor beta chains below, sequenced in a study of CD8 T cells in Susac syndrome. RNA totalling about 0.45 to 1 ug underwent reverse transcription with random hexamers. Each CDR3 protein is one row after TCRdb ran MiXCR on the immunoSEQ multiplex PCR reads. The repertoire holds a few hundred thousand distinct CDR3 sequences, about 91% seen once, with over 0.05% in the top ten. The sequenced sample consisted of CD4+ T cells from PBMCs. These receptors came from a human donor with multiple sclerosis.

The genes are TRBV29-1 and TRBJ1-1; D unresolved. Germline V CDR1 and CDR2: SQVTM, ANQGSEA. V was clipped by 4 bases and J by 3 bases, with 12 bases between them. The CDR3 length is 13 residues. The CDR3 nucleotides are TGCAGCGTTGGGCTCTCCACTGACACTGAAGCTTTCTTT. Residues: CSVGLSTDTEAFF.

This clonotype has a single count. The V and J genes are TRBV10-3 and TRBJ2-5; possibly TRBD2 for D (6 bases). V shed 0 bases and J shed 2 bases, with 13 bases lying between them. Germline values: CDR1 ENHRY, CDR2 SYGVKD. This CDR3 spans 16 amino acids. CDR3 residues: CAISESNLEGQETQYF. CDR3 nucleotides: TGTGCCATCAGTGAGTCAAATTTGGAGGGTCAAGAGACCCAGTACTTC.

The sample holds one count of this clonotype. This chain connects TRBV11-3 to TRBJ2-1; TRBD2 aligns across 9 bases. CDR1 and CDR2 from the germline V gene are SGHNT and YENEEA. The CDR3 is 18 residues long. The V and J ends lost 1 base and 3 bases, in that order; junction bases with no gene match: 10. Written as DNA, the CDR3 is TGTGCCAGCAGCTTAGTTTCAGGGGCAGCGGGGGGCTACAATGAGCAGTTCTTC. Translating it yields CASSLVSGAAGGYNEQFF. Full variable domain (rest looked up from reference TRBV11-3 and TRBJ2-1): EAGVVQSPRYKIIEKKQPVAFWCNPISGHNTLYWYLQNLGQGPELLIRYENEEAVDDSQLPKDRFSAERLKGVDSTLKIQPAELGDSAVYLCASSLVSGAAGGYNEQFFGPGTRLTVL.

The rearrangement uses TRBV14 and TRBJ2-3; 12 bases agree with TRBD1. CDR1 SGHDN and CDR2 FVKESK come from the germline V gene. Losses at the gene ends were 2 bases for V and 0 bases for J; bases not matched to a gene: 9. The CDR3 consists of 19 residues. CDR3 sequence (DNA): TGTGCCAGCAGCCAAACCGGGACAGGGGGCTTCAGGAGCACAGATACGCAGTATTTT. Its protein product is CASSQTGTGGFRSTDTQYF.

DNA for the CDR3: TGTGCCAGCTCACCCCAGGGTTATCGCACTGAAGCTTTCTTT. Translation gives CASSPQGYRTEAFF. This chain connects TRBV18 to TRBJ1-1, with D maybe TRBD1 (5 bases). The V gene's germline CDR1 is KGHSH and CDR2 LQKENI. Trimming removed 3 bases at V and 4 bases at J, with 12 bases between. The CDR3 loop spans 14 amino acids.

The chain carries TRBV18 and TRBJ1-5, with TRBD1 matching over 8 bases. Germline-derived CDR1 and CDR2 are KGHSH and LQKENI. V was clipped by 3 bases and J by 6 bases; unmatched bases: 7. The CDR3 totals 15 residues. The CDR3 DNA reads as TGTGCCAGCTCACCGGGACAGGCCCCGATTCAGCCCCAGCATTTT. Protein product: CASSPGQAPIQPQHF. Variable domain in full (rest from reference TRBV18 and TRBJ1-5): NAGVMQNPRHLVRRRGQEARLRCSPMKGHSHVYWYRQLPEEGLKFMVYLQKENIIDESGMPKERFSAEFPKEGPSILRIQQVVRGDSAAYFCASSPGQAPIQPQHFGDGTRLSIL.

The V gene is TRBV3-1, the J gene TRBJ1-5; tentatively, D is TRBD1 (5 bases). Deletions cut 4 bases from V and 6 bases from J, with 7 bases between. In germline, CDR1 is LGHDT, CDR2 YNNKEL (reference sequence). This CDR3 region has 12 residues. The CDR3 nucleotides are TGTGCCAGCAGCCGAGGGACTCAGCCCCAGCATTTT. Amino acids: CASSRGTQPQHF.

DNA for the CDR3: TGCGCCAGCAGCTTGCGGGGAGGGAACTATGGCTACACCTTC. This translates into CASSLRGGNYGYTF. The rearrangement joins TRBV5-1 to TRBJ1-2; D gene uncertain. There are 14 residues in the CDR3. Germline V gene lookup returns CDR1 SGHRS and CDR2 YFSETQ. V dropped 1 base and J dropped 2 bases, with 9 bases sitting between them. Drawing the rest from reference TRBV5-1 and TRBJ1-2, the complete variable domain is KAGVTQTPRYLIKTRGQQVTLSCSPISGHRSVSWYQQTPGQGLQFLFEYFSETQRNKGNFPGRFSGRQFSNSRSEMNVSTLELGDSALYLCASSLRGGNYGYTFGSGTRLTVV.